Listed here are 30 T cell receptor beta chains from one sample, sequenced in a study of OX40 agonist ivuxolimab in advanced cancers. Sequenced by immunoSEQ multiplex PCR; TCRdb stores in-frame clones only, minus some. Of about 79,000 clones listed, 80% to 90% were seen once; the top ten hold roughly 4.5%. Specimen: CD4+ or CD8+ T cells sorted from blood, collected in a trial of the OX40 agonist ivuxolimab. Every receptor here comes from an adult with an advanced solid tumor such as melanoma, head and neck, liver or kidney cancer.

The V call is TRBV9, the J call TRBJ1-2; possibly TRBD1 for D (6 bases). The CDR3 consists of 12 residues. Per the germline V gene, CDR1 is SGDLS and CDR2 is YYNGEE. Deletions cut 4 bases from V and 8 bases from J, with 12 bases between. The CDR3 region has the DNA TGTGCCAGCAGCTCCCACAGGGACGGCTACACCTTC. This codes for CASSSHRDGYTF.

CDR3 in DNA: TGTGCCAGCAGCTTACGGCAGGATTCCTACGAGCAGTACTTC. This codes for CASSLRQDSYEQYF. This sequence joins TRBV5-5 and TRBJ2-7; the D is unclear. The CDR3 is 14 amino acids. CDR1 and CDR2 (germline): SGHKS, YYEKEE (reference sequence). Trimming removed 2 bases at V and 1 base at J, with 10 bases between. The full variable domain, rest sourced from reference TRBV5-5 and TRBJ2-7, is DAGVTQSPTHLIKTRGQQVTLRCSPISGHKSVSWYQQVLGQGPQFIFQYYEKEERGRGNFPDRFSARQFPNYSSELNVNALLLGDSALYLCASSLRQDSYEQYFGPGTRLTVT.

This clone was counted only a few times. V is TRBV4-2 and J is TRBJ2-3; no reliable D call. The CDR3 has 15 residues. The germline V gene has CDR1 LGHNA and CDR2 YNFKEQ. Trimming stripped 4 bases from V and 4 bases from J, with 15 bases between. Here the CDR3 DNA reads TGTGCCAGCAGCCGAGGCGGCCCAGCGTCAGATACGCAGTATTTT. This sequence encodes CASSRGGPASDTQYF.

The CDR3 sequence is CATGQGYTEAFF. CDR3 DNA sequence: TGTGCCACCGGACAGGGGTACACTGAAGCTTTCTTT. The V and J genes are TRBV28 and TRBJ1-1, with 9 bases lining up with TRBD1. Germline trimming cut 10 bases from V and 3 bases from J; bases unmatched to any gene: 3. The CDR3 has 12 residues. Per the germline V gene, CDR1 is MDHEN and CDR2 is SYDVKM.

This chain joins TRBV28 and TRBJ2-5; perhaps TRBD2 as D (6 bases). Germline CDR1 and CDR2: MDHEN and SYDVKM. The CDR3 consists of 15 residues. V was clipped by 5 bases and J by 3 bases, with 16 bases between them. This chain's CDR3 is CASSPRRGLKETQYF. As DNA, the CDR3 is TGTGCCAGCAGTCCCCGTCGGGGGTTGAAAGAGACCCAGTACTTC.

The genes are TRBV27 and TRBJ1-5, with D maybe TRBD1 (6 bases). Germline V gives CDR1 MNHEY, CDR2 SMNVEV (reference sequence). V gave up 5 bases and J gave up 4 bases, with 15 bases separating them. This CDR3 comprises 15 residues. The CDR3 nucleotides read TGTGCCAGCAGTCCAAAGGACAGTTCGAATCAGCCCCAGCATTTT. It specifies CASSPKDSSNQPQHF.

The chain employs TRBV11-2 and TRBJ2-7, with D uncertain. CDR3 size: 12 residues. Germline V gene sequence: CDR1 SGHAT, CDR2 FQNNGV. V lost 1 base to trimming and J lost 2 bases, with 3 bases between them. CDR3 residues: CASSLGTYEQYF. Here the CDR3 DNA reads TGTGCCAGCAGCTTAGGTACCTACGAGCAGTACTTC.

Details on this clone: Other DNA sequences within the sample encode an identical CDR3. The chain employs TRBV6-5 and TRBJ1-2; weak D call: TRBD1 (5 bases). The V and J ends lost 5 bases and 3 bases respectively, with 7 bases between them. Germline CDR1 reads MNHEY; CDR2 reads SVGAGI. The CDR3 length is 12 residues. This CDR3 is CASSRGDYGYTF. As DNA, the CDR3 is TGTGCCAGCAGTAGGGGAGACTATGGCTACACCTTC.

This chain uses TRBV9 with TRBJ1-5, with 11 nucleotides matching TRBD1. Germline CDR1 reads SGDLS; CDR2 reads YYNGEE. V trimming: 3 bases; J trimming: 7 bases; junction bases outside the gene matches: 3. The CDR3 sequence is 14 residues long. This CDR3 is CASSAGTGGQPQHF. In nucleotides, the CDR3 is TGTGCCAGCAGCGCCGGGACAGGGGGACAGCCCCAGCATTTT.

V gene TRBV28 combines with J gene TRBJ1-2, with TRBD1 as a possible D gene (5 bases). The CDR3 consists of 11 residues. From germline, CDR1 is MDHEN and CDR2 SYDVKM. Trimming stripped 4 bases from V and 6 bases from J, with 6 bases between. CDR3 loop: CASSSGDGYTF. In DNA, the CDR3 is TGTGCCAGCAGTTCGGGGGATGGCTACACCTTC.

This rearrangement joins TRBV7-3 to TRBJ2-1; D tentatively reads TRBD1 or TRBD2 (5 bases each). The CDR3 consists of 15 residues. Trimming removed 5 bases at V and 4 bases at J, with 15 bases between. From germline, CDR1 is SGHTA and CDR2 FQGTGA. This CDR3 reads CASSETGTVYNEQFF. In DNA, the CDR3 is TGTGCCAGCAGCGAAACCGGGACGGTTTACAATGAGCAGTTCTTC.

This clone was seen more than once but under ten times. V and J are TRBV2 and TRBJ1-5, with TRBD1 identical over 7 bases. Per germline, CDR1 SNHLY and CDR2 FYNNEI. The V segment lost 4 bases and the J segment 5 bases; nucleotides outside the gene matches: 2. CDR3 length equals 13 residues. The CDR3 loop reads CASSGTGDQPQHF. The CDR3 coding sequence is TGTGCCAGCAGTGGGACAGGCGATCAGCCCCAGCATTTT.

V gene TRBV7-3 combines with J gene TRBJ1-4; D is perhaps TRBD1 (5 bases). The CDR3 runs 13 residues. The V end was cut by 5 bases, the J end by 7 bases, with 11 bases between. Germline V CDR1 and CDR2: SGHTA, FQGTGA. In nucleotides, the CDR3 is TGTGCCAGCAGCCTGGGGCCCATTGAAAAACTGTTTTTT. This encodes CASSLGPIEKLFF.

CDR3 sequence reads: CASSFQQGSSYEQYF. DNA of the CDR3: TGTGCCAGCAGCTTTCAACAGGGAAGCTCCTACGAGCAGTACTTC. The rearrangement uses TRBV5-4 and TRBJ2-7; the D gene is possibly TRBD1 (6 bases). This CDR3 comprises 15 residues. Germline V lookup: CDR1 SGHNT, CDR2 YYREEE (reference sequence). V was pared by 2 bases and J by 0 bases, with 12 bases between. Complete variable domain (other parts from reference TRBV5-4 and TRBJ2-7): ETGVTQSPTHLIKTRGQQVTLRCSSQSGHNTVSWYQQALGQGPQFIFQYYREEENGRGNFPPRFSGLQFPNYSSELNVNALELDDSALYLCASSFQQGSSYEQYFGPGTRLTVT.

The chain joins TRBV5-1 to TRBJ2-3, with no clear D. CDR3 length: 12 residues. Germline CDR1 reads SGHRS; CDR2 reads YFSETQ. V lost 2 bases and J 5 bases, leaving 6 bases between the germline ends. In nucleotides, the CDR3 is TGCGCCAGCAGCTTTGATAGAGATACGCAGTATTTT. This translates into CASSFDRDTQYF.

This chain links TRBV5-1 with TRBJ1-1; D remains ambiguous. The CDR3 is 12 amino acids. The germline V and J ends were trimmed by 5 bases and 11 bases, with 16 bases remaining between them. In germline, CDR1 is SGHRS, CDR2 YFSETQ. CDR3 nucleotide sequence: TGCGCCAGCAGAAAGAACGAGGAGCAGGCTTTCTTT. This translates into CASRKNEEQAFF.

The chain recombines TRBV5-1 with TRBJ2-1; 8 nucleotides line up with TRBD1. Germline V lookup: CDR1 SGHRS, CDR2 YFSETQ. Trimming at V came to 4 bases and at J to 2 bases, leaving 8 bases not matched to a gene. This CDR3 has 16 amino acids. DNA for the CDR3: TGCGCCAGCAGCCTGACAGGGGTCGGCACCTACAATGAGCAGTTCTTC. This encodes CASSLTGVGTYNEQFF.

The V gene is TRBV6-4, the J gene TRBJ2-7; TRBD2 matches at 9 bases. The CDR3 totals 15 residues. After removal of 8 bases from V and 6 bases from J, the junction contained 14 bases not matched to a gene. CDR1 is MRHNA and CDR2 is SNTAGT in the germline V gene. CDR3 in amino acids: CASLDAGGPYPEQYF. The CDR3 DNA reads TGTGCCAGCTTGGACGCGGGAGGGCCTTATCCCGAGCAGTACTTC.

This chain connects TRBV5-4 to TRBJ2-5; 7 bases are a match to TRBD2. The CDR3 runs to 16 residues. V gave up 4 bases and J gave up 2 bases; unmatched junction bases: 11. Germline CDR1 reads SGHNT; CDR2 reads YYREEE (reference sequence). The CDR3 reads CASSQGGSGTQETQYF. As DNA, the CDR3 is TGTGCCAGCAGCCAGGGAGGGAGTGGAACTCAAGAGACCCAGTACTTC.

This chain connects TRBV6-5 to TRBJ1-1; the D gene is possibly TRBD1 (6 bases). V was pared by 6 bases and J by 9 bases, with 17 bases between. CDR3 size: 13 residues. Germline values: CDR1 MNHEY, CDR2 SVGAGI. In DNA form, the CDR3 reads TGTGCCAGCAGCCCACCGGGGGGCTCTAAAGCTTTCTTT. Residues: CASSPPGGSKAFF.

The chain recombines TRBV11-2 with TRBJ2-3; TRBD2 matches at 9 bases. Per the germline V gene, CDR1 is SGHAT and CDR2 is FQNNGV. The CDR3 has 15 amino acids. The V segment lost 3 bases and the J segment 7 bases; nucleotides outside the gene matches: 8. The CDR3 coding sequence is TGTGCCAGCAGCTTCTTAGCGGGAGAATCTTATACGCAGTATTTT. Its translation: CASSFLAGESYTQYF. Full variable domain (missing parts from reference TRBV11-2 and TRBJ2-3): EAGVAQSPRYKIIEKRQSVAFWCNPISGHATLYWYQQILGQGPKLLIQFQNNGVVDDSQLPKDRFSAERLKGVDSTLKIQPAKLEDSAVYLCASSFLAGESYTQYFGPGTRLTVL.

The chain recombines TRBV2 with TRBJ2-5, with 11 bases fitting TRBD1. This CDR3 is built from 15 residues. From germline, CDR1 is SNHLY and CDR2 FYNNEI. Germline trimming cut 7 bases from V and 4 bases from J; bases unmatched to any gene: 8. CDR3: CASTTRDRGTETQYF. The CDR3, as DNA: TGTGCCAGCACCACTAGGGACAGGGGGACAGAGACCCAGTACTTC. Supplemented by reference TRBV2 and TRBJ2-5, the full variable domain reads EPEVTQTPSHQVTQMGQEVILRCVPISNHLYFYWYRQILGQKVEFLVSFYNNEISEKSEIFDDQFSVERPDGSNFTLKIRSTKLEDSAMYFCASTTRDRGTETQYFGPGTRLLVL.

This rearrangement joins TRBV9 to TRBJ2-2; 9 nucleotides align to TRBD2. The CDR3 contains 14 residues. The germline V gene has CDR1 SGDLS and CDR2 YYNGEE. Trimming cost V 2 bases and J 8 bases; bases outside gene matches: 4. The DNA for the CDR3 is TGTGCCAGCAGCGTTATAGCGGGAGCGGGGGAGCTGTTTTTT. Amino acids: CASSVIAGAGELFF. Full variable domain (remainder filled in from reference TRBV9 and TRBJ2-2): DSGVTQTPKHLITATGQRVTLRCSPRSGDLSVYWYQQSLDQGLQFLIQYYNGEERAKGNILERFSAQQFPDLHSELNLSSLELGDSALYFCASSVIAGAGELFFGEGSRLTVL.

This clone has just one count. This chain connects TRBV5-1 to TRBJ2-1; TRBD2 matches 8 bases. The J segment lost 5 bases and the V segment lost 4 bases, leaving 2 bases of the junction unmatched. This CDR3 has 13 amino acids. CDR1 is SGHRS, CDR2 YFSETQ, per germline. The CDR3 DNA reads TGCGCCAGCAGCGAACTAGCGGACAATGAGCAGTTCTTC. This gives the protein CASSELADNEQFF.

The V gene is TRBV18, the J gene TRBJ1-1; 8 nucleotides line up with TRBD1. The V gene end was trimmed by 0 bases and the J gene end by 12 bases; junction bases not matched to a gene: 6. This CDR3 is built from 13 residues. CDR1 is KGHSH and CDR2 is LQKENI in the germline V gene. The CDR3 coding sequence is TGTGCCAGCTCACCACCCGCAGGGGGCTTAACTTTCTTT. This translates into CASSPPAGGLTFF. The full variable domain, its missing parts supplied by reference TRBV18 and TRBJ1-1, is NAGVMQNPRHLVRRRGQEARLRCSPMKGHSHVYWYRQLPEEGLKFMVYLQKENIIDESGMPKERFSAEFPKEGPSILRIQQVVRGDSAAYFCASSPPAGGLTFFGQGTRLTVV.

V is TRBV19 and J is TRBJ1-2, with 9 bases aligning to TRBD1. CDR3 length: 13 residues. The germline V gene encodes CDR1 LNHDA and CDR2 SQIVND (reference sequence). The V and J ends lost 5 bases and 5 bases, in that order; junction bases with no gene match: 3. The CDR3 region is CASSDRGEYGYTF. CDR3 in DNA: TGTGCCAGTAGTGACAGGGGGGAGTATGGCTACACCTTC. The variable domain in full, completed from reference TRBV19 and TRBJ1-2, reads DGGITQSPKYLFRKEGQNVTLSCEQNLNHDAMYWYRQDPGQGLRLIYYSQIVNDFQKGDIAEGYSVSREKKESFPLTVTSAQKNPTAFYLCASSDRGEYGYTFGSGTRLTVV.

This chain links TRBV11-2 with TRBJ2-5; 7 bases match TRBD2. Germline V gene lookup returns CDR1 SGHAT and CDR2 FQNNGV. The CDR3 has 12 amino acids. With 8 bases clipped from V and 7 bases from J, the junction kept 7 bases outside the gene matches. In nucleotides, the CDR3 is TGTGCCAGCTCGGGGGGTGGTGCGACCCAGTACTTC. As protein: CASSGGGATQYF.

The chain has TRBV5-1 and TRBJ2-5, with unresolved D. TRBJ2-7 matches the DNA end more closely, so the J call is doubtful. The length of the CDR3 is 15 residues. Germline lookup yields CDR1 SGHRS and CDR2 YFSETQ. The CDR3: CASSLGNQGIYEQYF. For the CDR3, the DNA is TGCGCCAGCAGCTTGGGGAATCAAGGTATCTACGAGCAGTACTTC.

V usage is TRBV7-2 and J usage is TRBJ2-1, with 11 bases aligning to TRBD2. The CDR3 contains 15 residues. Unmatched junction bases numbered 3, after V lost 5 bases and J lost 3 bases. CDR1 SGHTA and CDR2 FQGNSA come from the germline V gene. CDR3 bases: TGTGCCAGCAGCGTAACTAGCGGGAGCTACAATGAGCAGTTCTTC. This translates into CASSVTSGSYNEQFF.

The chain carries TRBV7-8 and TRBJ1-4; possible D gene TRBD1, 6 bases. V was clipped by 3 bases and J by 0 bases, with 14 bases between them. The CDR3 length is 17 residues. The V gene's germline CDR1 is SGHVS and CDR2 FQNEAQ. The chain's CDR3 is CASSFNLDRTTNEKLFF. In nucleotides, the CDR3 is TGTGCCAGCAGCTTCAATCTCGACAGGACAACTAATGAAAAACTGTTTTTT. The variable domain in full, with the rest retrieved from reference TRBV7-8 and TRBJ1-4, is GAGVSQSPRYKVAKRGQDVALRCDPISGHVSLFWYQQALGQGPEFLTYFQNEAQLDKSGLPSDRFFAERPEGSVSTLKIQRTQQEDSAVYLCASSFNLDRTTNEKLFFGSGTQLSVL.